The T cell receptor (beta chain) under discussion was sequenced for a study of T cell responses to AZD1222 COVID-19 vaccine. On this clone itself: What it recognizes is unknown. The identical CDR3 is also encoded by other nucleotide sequences in the sample.

The data were produced by immunoSEQ multiplex PCR, yet TCRdb's version contains in-frame clones alone and is incomplete. The table records under 110,000 clones, less than 95% of them present only once. Study observations and caveats: At 160-218 and 743-854, vaccine-associated CD4 TCRs were dominant, and they spanned spike. Donors, mostly white British, included more females; clonal diversity was possibly underestimated. Recipients of AZD1222 seropositive at baseline numbered only five or six.

The CDR3 spans 11 residues. Trimming pared 2 bases from V and 4 bases from J, leaving 0 bases between. Per germline, CDR1 MDHEN and CDR2 SYDVKM. Material: peripheral blood, obtained on day 0 of AZD1222 vaccination. The receptor's source is an adult in good health. The J gene is TRBJ1-5, the V gene TRBV28; no reliable D call. The CDR3 sequence: CASSLNQPQHF. The CDR3 bases are TGTGCCAGCAGTTTAAATCAGCCCCAGCATTTT.